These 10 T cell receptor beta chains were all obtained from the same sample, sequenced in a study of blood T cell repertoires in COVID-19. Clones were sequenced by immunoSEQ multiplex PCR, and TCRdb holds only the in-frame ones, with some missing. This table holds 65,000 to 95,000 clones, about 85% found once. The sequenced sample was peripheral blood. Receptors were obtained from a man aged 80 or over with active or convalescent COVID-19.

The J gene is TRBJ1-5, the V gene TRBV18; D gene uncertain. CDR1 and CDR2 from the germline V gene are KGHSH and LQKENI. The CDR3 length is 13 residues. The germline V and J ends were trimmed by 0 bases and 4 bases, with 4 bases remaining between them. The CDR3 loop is CASSPPGNQPQHF. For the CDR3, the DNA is TGTGCCAGCTCACCACCCGGGAATCAGCCCCAGCATTTT.

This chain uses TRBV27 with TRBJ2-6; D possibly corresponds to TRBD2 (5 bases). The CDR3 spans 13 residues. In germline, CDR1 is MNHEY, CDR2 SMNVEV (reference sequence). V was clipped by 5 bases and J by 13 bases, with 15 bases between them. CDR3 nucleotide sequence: TGTGCCAGCAGTCCTCCCGGTCGGAGGGTCCTGACTTTC. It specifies CASSPPGRRVLTF.

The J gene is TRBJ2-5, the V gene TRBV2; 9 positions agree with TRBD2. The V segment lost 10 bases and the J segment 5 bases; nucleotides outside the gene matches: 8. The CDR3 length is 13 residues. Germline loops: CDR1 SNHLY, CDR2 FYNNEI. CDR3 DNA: TGTGCCATAGCTAGCGGGGCTGGGGAGACCCAGTACTTC. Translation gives CAIASGAGETQYF. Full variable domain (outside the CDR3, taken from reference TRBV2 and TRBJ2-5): EPEVTQTPSHQVTQMGQEVILRCVPISNHLYFYWYRQILGQKVEFLVSFYNNEISEKSEIFDDQFSVERPDGSNFTLKIRSTKLEDSAMYFCAIASGAGETQYFGPGTRLLVL.

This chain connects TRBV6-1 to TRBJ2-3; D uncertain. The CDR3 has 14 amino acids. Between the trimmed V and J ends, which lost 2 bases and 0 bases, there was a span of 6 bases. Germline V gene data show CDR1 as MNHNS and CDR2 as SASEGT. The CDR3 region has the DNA TGTGCCAGCAGTGAACTCTCTAGCACAGATACGCAGTATTTT. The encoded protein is CASSELSSTDTQYF.

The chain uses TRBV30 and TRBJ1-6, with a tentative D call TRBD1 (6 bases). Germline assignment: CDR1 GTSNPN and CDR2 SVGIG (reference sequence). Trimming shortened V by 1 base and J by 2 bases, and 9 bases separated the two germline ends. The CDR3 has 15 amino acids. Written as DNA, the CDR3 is TGTGCCTGGAGTGAGGGGGGGACCTATAATTCACCCCTCCACTTT. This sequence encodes CAWSEGGTYNSPLHF.

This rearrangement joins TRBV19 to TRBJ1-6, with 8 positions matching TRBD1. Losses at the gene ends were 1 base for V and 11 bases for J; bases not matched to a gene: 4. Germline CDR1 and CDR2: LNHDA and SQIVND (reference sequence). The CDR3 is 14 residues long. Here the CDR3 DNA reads TGTGCCAGTAGTATAGCTTACAGGGGGACACCCCTCCACTTT. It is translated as CASSIAYRGTPLHF.

Here the CDR3 DNA reads TGTGCCAGCAGTGAGGTCCTAGTACGACAGCCCCAGCATTTT. It encodes CASSEVLVRQPQHF. The chain carries TRBV2 and TRBJ1-5; D is undetermined. This CDR3 contains 14 residues. Deletions cut 3 bases from V and 7 bases from J, with 13 bases between. CDR1 and CDR2 (germline): SNHLY, FYNNEI.

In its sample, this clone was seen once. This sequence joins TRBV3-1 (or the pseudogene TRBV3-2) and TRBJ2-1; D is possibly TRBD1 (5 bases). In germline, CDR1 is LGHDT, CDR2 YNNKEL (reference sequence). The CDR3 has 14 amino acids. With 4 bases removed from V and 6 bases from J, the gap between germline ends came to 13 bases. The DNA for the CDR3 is TGTGCCAGCAGCCCCAGGGCCCAGACCAATGAGCAGTTCTTC. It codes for CASSPRAQTNEQFF.

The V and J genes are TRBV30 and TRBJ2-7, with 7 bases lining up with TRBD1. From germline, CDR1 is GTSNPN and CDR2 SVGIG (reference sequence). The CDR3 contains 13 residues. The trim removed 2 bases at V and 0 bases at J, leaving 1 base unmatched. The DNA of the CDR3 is TGTGCCTGGAGTAAGGGGGCCTCCTACGAGCAGTACGTC. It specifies CAWSKGASYEQYV.

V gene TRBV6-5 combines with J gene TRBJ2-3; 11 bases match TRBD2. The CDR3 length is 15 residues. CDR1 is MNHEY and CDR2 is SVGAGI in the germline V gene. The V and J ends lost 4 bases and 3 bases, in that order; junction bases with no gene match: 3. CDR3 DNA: TGTGCCAGCAGTTTTAGCGGGAGGGTTACAGATACGCAGTATTTT. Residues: CASSFSGRVTDTQYF.